The T cell receptor (beta chain) described here comes from a study of T-cell reconstitution after alpha-beta-depleted transplantation in children (dated by TCRdb to between 2015 and 2016). Some background on the complete study: T-cell immune reconstitution after TCRalphabeta/CD19-depleted allogeneic hematopoietic cell transplantation in children was quantitatively tracked in the study by means of TCR repertoire profiling.

Trimming costs V 1 base and J 6 bases, and their ends lie 12 bases apart. The CDR3 runs 15 residues from the cysteine to the phenylalanine. Only the CDR3 part of the read is kept: 45 bases, read in frame from the first base. The germline V gene yields KGHSH for CDR1 and LQKENI for CDR2. This clonotype was seen repeatedly, ten times or more. The antigen it recognizes is unknown. No base quality information exists; no much larger clone differs at one position. The sample's treatment or condition label, decoded: allogeneic hematopoietic cell transplantation with graft depleted of TCRalphabeta T cells and CD19 B cells. The children who served as transplant recipients had been given grafts of TCRalphabeta/CD19-depleted allogeneic hematopoietic cells. General study outcomes and caveats: In some patients, high TCRbeta diversity at day 60 was attributed to recipient T cells and intrathymic progenitors that had survived conditioning. About two months after transplant, the apparently early recovery of alphabetaT-cell counts reportedly depended on just several hundred clones that had expanded rapidly and came from non-depleted graft cells. Hyperexpanded clone frequencies declined over subsequent months; after one year, T-cell counts and TCRbeta diversity were mostly attributed to newly produced T cells.

Library prep was done by PCR. Reads for this sample came from an Illumina HiSeq 2500. TCR library preparation used molecular barcoding, with unique molecular identifiers applied to normalize quantification of the TCRbeta repertoire. TCRdb trimmed the raw reads at Q25, called clones with MiXCR and kept productive beta chains. Rows are combined by CDR3 protein, so each entry shows the most common genes and DNA. The sample has approximately 190,000 distinct CDR3 sequences on record, under 8.5% of them singletons. Together, the top ten hold approximately 40% of the sample. The material was PBMCs, mostly from graft donor cells, obtained 360 days after TCRalphabeta/CD19-depleted stem cell transplant. The V and J segments used are TRBV18 and TRBJ2-2; the D gene cannot be named for sure. The sequence was collected from a male patient under 10 years old who had a stem cell transplant for acute myeloid leukemia, so the T cells may come from the graft donor. The CDR3 reads as follows: CASSPRTSGPGELFF. In nucleotides, the sequence is TGTGCCAGCTCACCACGTACATCCGGGCCCGGGGAGCTGTTTTTT.